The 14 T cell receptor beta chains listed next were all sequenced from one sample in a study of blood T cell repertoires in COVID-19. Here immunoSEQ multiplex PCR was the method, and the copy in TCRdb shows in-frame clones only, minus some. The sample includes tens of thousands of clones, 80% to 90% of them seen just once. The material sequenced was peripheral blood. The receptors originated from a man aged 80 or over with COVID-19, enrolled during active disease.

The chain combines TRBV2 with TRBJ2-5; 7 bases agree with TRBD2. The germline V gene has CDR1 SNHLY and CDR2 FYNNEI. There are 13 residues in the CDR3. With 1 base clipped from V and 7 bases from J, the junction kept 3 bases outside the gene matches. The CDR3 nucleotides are TGTGCCAGCAGTGAAGGCGGACTAGGGACCCAGTACTTC. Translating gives CASSEGGLGTQYF.

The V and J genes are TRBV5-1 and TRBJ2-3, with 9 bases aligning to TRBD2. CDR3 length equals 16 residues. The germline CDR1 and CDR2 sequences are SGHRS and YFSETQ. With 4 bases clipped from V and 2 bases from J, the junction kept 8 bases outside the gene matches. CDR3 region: CASSVGSGGLTDTQYF. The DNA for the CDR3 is TGCGCCAGCAGCGTGGGTAGCGGGGGACTCACAGATACGCAGTATTTT.

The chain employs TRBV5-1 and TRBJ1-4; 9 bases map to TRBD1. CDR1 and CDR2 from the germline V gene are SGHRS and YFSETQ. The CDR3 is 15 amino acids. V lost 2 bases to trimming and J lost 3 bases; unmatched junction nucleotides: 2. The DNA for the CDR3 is TGCGCCAGCAGCTTAGGGACAGGGTCTAATGAAAAACTGTTTTTT. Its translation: CASSLGTGSNEKLFF.

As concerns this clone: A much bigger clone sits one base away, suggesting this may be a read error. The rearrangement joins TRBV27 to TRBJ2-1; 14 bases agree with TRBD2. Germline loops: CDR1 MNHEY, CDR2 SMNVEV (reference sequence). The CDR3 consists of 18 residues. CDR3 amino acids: CVSSVRVTSGRGHNEQFF. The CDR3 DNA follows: TGTGTCAGCAGCGTAAGGGTGACTAGCGGGAGGGGCCACAATGAGCAGTTCTTC.

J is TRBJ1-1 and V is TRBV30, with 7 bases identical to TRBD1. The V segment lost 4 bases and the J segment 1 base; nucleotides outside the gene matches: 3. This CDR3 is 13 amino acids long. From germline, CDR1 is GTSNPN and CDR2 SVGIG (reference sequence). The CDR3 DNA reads TGTGCCTGGAAGGACAGGCAGAACACTGAAGCTTTCTTT. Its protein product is CAWKDRQNTEAFF. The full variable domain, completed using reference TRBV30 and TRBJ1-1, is SQTIHQWPATLVQPVGSPLSLECTVEGTSNPNLYWYRQAAGRGLQLLFYSVGIGQISSEVPQNLSASRPQDRQFILSSKKLLLSDSGFYLCAWKDRQNTEAFFGQGTRLTVV.

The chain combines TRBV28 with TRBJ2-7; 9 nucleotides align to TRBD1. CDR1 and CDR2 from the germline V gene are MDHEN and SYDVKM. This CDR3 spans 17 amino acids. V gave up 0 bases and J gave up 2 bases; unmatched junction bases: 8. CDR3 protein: CASSLWRGTGNPYEQYF. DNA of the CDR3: TGTGCCAGCAGTTTATGGCGCGGGACAGGGAATCCCTACGAGCAGTACTTC.

The CDR3 nucleotides read TGTGCCAGCAGTTACTCTAGGCTAGCCGGGGAGCTGTTTTTT. Translation: CASSYSRLAGELFF. The chain combines TRBV6-5 with TRBJ2-2; D remains ambiguous. Germline V CDR1 and CDR2: MNHEY, SVGAGI. CDR3 size: 14 residues. V lost 0 bases, J lost 6 bases, and 8 bases lay in between.

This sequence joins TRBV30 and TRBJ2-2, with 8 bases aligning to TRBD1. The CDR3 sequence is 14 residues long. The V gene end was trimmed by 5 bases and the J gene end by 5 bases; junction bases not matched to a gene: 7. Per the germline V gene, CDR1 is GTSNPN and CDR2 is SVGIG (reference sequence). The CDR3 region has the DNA TGTGCCTGGGGGTCCGGACAGGGTACCGGGGAGCTGTTTTTT. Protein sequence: CAWGSGQGTGELFF.

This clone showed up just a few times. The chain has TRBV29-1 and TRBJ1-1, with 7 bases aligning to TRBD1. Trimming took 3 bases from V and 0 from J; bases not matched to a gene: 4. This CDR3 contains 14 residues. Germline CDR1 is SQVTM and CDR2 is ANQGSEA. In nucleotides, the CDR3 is TGCAGCGTTGAGCCACAGGGGATGAACACTGAAGCTTTCTTT. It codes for CSVEPQGMNTEAFF. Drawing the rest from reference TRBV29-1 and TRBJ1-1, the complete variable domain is SAVISQKPSRDICQRGTSLTIQCQVDSQVTMMFWYRQQPGQSLTLIATANQGSEATYESGFVIDKFPISRPNLTFSTLTVSNMSPEDSSIYLCSVEPQGMNTEAFFGQGTRLTVV.

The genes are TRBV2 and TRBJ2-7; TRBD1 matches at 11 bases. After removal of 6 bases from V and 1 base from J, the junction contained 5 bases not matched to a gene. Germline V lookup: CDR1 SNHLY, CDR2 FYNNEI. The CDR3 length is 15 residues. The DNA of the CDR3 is TGTGCCAGCAGAGTCGGGACAGGGGGTTCCTACGAGCAGTACTTC. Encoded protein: CASRVGTGGSYEQYF.

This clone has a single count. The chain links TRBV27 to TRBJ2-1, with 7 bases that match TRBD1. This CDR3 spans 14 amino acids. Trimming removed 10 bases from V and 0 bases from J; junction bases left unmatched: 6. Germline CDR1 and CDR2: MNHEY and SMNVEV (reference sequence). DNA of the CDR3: TGTGCCACAAAGACAGGGAGCTCCTACAATGAGCAGTTCTTC. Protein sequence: CATKTGSSYNEQFF.

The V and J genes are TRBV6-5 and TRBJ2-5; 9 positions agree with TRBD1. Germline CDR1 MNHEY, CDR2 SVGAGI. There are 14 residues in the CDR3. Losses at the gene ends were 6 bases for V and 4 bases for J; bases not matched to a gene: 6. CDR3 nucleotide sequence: TGTGCCAGCAGGAACACAGGGGGCGGAGAGACCCAGTACTTC. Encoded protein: CASRNTGGGETQYF.

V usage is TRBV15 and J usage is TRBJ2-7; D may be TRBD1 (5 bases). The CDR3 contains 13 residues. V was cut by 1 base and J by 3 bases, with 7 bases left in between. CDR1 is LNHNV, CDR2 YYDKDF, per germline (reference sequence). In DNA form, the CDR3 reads TGTGCCACCAGCAGAGGACAGAACTACGAGCAGTACTTC. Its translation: CATSRGQNYEQYF.

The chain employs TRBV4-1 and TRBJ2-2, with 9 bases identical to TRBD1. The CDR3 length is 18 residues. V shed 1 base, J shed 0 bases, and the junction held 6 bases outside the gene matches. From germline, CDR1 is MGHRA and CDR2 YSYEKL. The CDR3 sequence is CASSQAAGQGTNTGELFF. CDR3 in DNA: TGCGCCAGCAGCCAAGCCGCGGGACAGGGAACGAACACCGGGGAGCTGTTTTTT.